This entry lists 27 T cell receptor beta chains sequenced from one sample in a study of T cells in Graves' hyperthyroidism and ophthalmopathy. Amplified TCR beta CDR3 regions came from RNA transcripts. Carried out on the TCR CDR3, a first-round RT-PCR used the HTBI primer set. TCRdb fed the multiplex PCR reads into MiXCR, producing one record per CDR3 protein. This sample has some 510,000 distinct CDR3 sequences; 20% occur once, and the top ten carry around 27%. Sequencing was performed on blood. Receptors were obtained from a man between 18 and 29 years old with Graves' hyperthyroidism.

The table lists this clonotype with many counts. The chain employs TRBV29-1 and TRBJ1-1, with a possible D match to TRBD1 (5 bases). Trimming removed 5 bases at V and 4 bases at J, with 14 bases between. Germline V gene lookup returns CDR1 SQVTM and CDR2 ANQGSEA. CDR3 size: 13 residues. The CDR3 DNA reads TGCAGCGTTACCGGGACGGTGATCACTGAAGCTTTCTTT. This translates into CSVTGTVITEAFF.

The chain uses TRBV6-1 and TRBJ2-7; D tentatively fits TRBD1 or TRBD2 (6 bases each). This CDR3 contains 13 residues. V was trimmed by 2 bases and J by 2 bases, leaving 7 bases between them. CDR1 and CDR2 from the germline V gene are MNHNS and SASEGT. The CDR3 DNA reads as TGTGCCAGCAGTGAAAGGGGGGCCTACGAGCAGTACTTC. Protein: CASSERGAYEQYF.

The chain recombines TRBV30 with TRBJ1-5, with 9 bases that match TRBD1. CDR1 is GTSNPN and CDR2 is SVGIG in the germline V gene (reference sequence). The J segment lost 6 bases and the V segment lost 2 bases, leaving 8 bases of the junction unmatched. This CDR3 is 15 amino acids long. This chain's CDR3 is CAWSPTGTGRQPQHF. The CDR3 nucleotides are TGTGCCTGGAGTCCCACCGGGACAGGGCGTCAGCCCCAGCATTTT. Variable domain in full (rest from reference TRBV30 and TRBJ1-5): SQTIHQWPATLVQPVGSPLSLECTVEGTSNPNLYWYRQAAGRGLQLLFYSVGIGQISSEVPQNLSASRPQDRQFILSSKKLLLSDSGFYLCAWSPTGTGRQPQHFGDGTRLSIL.

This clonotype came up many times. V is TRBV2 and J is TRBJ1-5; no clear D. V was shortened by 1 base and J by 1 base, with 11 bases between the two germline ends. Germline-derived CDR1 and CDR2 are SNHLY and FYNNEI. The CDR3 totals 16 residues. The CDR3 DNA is TGTGCCAGCAGTGAAGGGGAGAGGAACAGCAATCAGCCCCAGCATTTT. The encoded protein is CASSEGERNSNQPQHF. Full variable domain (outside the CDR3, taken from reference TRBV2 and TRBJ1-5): EPEVTQTPSHQVTQMGQEVILRCVPISNHLYFYWYRQILGQKVEFLVSFYNNEISEKSEIFDDQFSVERPDGSNFTLKIRSTKLEDSAMYFCASSEGERNSNQPQHFGDGTRLSIL.

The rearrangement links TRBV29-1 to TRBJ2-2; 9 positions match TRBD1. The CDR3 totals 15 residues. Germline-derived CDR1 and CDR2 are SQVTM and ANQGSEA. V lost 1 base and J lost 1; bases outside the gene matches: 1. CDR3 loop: CSVEGGQGNTGELFF. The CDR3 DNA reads TGCAGCGTTGAAGGGGGACAGGGGAACACCGGGGAGCTGTTTTTT.

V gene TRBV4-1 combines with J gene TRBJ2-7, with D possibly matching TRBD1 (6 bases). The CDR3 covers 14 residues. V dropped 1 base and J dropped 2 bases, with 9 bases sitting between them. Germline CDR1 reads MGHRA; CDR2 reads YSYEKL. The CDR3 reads CASSQVRGPYEQYF. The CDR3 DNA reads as TGCGCCAGCAGCCAAGTCAGGGGACCCTACGAGCAGTACTTC.

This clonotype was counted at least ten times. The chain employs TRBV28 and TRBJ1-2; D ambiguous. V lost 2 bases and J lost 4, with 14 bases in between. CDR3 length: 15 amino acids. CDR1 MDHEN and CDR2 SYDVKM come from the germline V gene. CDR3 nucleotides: TGTGCCAGCAGTTTAACCGGCGGGTTTGGCTATGGCTACACCTTC. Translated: CASSLTGGFGYGYTF.

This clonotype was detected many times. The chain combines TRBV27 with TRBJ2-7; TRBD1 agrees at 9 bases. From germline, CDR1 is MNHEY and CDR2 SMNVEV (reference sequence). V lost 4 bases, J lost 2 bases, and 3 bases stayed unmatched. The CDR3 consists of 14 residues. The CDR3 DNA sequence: TGTGCCAGCAGTTCCCGGGACAGGGCCTACGAGCAGTACTTC. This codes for CASSSRDRAYEQYF.

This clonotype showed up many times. The CDR3 coding sequence is TGTGCCAGCAGTGGTGTATCGAACACTGAAGCTTTCTTT. Translation: CASSGVSNTEAFF. This chain uses TRBV25-1 with TRBJ1-1; D gene ambiguous. This CDR3 comprises 13 residues. Germline V gene sequence: CDR1 MGHDK, CDR2 SYGVNS. V was shortened by 4 bases and J by 1 base, with 7 bases between the two germline ends.

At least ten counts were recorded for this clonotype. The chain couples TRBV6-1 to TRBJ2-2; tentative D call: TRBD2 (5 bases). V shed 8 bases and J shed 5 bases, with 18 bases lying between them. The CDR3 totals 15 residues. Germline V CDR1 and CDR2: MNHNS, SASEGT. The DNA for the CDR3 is TGTGCCAGCGAAAATTTGCCCGAGGGAACCGGGGAGCTGTTTTTT. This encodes CASENLPEGTGELFF.

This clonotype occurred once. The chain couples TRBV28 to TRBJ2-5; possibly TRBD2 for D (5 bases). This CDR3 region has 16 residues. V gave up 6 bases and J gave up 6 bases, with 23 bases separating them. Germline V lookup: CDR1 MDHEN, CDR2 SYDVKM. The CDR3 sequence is CASSLGMWGSVKTQYF. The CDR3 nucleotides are TGTGCCAGCAGCCTCGGGATGTGGGGTTCGGTAAAGACCCAGTACTTC.

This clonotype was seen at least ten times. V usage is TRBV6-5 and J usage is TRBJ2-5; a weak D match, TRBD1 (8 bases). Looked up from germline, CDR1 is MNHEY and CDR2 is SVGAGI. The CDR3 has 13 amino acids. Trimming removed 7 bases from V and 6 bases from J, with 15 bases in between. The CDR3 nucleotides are TGTGCCAGCAACCACAGGGGGGGGAAGACCCAGTACTTC. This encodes CASNHRGGKTQYF.

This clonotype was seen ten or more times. CDR3 nucleotides: TGTGCCAGCAGTGACGAGGGCTACACCTTC. As protein: CASSDEGYTF. The chain has TRBV28 and TRBJ1-2, with D unresolved. The ends were cut back, 5 bases at V and 8 bases at J, with 6 bases in the middle. This CDR3 region has 10 residues. Germline V CDR1 and CDR2: MDHEN, SYDVKM.

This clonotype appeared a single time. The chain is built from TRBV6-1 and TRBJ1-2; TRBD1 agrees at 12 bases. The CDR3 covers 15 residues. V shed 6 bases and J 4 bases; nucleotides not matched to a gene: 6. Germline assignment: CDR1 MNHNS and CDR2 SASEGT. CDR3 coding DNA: TGTGCCAGCAGCCCCGGGACAGGGGGCAGCTATGGCTACACCTTC. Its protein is CASSPGTGGSYGYTF.

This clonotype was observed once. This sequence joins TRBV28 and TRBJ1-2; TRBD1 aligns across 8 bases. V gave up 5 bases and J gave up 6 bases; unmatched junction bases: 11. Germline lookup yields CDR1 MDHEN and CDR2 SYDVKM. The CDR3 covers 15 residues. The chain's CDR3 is CASSPTTGVMHGYTF. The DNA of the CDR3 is TGTGCCAGCAGTCCCACGACAGGGGTTATGCATGGCTACACCTTC.

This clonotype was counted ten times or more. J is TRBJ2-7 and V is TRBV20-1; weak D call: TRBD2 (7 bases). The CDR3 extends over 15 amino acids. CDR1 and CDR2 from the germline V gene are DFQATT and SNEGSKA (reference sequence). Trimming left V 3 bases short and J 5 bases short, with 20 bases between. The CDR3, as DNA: TGCAGTGCTAGGGAAGGGGGGGCAAGTACGAACGAGCAGTACTTC. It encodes CSAREGGASTNEQYF.

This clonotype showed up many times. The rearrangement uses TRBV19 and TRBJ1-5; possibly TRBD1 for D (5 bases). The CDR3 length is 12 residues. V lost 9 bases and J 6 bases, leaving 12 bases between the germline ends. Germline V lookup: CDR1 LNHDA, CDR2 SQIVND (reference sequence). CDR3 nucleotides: TGTGCCAGCGGACATCGGGGTCAGCCCCAGCATTTT. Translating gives CASGHRGQPQHF.

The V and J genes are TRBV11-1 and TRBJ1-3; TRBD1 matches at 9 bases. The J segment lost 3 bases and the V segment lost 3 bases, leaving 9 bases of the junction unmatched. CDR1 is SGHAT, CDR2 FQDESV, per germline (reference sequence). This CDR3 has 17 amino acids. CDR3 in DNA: TGTGCCAGCAGCTTGTGGGCGGGACAGGGCCTTGGAAACACCATATATTTT. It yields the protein CASSLWAGQGLGNTIYF.

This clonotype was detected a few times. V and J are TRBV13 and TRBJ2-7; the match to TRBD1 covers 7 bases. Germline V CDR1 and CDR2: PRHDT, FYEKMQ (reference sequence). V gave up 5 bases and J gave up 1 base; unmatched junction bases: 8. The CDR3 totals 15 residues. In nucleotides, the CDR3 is TGTGCCAGCAGCCCGACAGGGTCAGGGTCCTACGAGCAGTACTTC. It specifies CASSPTGSGSYEQYF.

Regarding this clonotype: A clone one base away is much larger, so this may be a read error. CDR3 residues: CASSGPRAAQETKYF. CDR3 DNA: TGTGCCAGCAGTGGGCCTAGGGCAGCTCAAGAGACCAAGTACTTC. V gene TRBV28 combines with J gene TRBJ2-5; no definite D call. Germline V gene lookup returns CDR1 MDHEN and CDR2 SYDVKM. CDR3 length equals 15 residues. The full variable domain, in which reference TRBV28 and TRBJ2-5 provide the parts outside the CDR3, is DVKVTQSSRYLVKRTGEKVFLECVQDMDHENMFWYRQDPGLGLRLIYFSYDVKMKEKGDIPEGYSVSREKKERFSLILESASTNQTSMYLCASSGPRAAQETKYFGPGTRLLVL.

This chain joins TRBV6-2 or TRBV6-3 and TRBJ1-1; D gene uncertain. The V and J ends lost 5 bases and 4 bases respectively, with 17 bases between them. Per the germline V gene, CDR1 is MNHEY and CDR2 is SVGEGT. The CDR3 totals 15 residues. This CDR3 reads CASSPEDGLITEAFF. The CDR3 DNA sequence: TGTGCCAGCAGTCCCGAGGACGGATTAATCACTGAAGCTTTCTTT.

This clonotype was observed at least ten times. The CDR3 protein is CARSHGTGGPYYGYTF. The CDR3 nucleotides read TGTGCCAGGTCGCACGGGACAGGGGGCCCGTACTATGGCTACACCTTC. This rearrangement joins TRBV7-2 to TRBJ1-2; TRBD1 aligns across 12 bases. Looked up from germline, CDR1 is SGHTA and CDR2 is FQGNSA. V trimming: 9 bases; J trimming: 3 bases; junction bases outside the gene matches: 11. The CDR3 extends over 16 amino acids.

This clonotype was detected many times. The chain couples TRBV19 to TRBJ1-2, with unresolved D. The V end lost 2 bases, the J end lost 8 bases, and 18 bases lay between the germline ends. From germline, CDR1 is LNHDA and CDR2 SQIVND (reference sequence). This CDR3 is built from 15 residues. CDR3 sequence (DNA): TGTGCCAGTAGTATATCCCCGGACGGCCCCGGCGGCTACACCTTC. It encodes CASSISPDGPGGYTF.

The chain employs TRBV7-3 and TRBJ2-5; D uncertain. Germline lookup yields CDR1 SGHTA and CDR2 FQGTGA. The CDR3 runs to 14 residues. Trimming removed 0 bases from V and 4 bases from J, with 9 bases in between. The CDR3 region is CASSLTDGGETQYF. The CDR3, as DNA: TGTGCCAGCAGCTTAACGGACGGCGGAGAGACCCAGTACTTC.

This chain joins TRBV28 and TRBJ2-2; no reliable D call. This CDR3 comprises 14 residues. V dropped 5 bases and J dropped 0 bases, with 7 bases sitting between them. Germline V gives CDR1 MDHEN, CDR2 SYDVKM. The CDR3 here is CASSHSANTGELFF. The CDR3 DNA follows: TGTGCCAGCAGTCACAGCGCGAACACCGGGGAGCTGTTTTTT.

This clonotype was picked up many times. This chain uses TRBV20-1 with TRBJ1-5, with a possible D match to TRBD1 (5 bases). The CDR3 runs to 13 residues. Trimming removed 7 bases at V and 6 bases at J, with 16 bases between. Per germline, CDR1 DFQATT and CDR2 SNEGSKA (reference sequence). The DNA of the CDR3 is TGCAGTGTCCCGACAGCCGCCGGTCAGCCCCAGCATTTT. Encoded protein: CSVPTAAGQPQHF.

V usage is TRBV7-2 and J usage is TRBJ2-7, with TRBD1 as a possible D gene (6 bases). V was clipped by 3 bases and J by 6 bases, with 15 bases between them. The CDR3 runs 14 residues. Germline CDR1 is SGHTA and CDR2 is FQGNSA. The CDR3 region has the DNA TGTGCCAGCAGCTTGCCCGGGACACCCTCCGAGCAGTACTTC. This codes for CASSLPGTPSEQYF.